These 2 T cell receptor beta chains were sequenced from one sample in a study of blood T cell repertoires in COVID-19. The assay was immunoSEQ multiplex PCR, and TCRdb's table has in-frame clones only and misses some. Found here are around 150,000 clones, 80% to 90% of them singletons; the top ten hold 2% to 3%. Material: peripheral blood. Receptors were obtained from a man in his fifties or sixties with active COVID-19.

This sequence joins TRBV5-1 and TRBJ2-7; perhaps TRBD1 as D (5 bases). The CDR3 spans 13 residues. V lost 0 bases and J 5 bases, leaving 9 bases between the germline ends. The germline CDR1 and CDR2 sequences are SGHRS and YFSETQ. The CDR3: CASSLEGSNEQYF. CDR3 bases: TGCGCCAGCAGCTTGGAGGGGTCCAACGAGCAGTACTTC. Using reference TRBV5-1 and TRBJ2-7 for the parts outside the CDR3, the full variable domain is KAGVTQTPRYLIKTRGQQVTLSCSPISGHRSVSWYQQTPGQGLQFLFEYFSETQRNKGNFPGRFSGRQFSNSRSEMNVSTLELGDSALYLCASSLEGSNEQYFGPGTRLTVT.

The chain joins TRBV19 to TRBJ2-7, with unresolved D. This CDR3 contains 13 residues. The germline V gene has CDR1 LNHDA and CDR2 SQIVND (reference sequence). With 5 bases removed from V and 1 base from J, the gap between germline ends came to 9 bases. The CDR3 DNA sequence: TGTGCCAGTAGTCTGGGCCATTCCTACGAGCAGTACTTC. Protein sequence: CASSLGHSYEQYF.